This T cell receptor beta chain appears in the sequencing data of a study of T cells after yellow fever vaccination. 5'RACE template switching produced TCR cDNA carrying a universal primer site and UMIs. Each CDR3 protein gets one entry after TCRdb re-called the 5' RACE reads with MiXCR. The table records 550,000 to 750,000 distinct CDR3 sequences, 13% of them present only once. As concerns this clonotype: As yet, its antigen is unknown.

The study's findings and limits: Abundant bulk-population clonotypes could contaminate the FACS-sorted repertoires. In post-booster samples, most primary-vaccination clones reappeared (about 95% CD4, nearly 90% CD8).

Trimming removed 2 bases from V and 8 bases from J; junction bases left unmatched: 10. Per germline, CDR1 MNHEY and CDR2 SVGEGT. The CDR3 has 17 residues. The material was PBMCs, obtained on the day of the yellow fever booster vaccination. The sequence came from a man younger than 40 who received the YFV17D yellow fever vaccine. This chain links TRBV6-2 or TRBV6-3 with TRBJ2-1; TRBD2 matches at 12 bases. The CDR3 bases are TGTGCCAGCAGTTACCTCTGGGCTAGCGGGAGGGATGATGAGCAGTTCTTC. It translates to CASSYLWASGRDDEQFF.